Below, 3 T cell receptor beta chains from the same sample are listed, as sequenced in a study of T cell repertoires in cytomegalovirus infection. No antigen has been identified for these receptors. TCRdb called the reads again in MiXCR, with one record for every CDR3 protein. The sample yields about 900,000 distinct CDR3 sequences, roughly 30% seen once. The sample in question was cultured CD8+ T cells from PBMCs, obtained from culture after CMV antigen stimulation. These TCRs come from a human donor in good health (CMV status not recorded). Some clones in this sample may be carry-over from other donors' samples.

The J gene is TRBJ2-1, the V gene TRBV6-5; 15 bases are a match to TRBD2. The CDR3 contains 13 residues. V shed 8 bases, J shed 9 bases, and the junction held 2 bases outside the gene matches. The germline CDR1 and CDR2 sequences are MNHEY and SVGAGI. As DNA, the CDR3 is TGTGCCAGCGGACTAGCGGGGGGGATTGAGCAGTTCTTC. Amino acids: CASGLAGGIEQFF.

This clonotype was recorded at least ten times. The CDR3 sequence is CASSLQYGYTF. CDR3 in DNA: TGTGCCAGCAGTTTACAGTATGGCTACACCTTC. J is TRBJ1-2 and V is TRBV12-3 or TRBV12-4; D is unclear. The CDR3 length is 11 residues. V lost 2 bases to trimming and J lost 5 bases, with 3 bases between them.

V is TRBV29-1 and J is TRBJ2-5, with 8 bases matching TRBD1. Germline V gene data show CDR1 as SQVTM and CDR2 as ANQGSEA. CDR3 length: 13 amino acids. V lost 3 bases and J lost 3; bases outside the gene matches: 3. The CDR3 spells CSVDRGREETQYF. The CDR3 DNA follows: TGCAGCGTTGACAGGGGGCGCGAAGAGACCCAGTACTTC.